This T cell receptor beta chain was profiled in a study of T-cell reconstitution after alpha-beta-depleted transplantation in children. TCRbeta library construction was performed incorporating unique molecular identifiers. TCRdb redid the calling of the PCR reads with MiXCR, one entry per CDR3 protein. Of about 900,000 distinct CDR3 sequences in the sample, 25% to 30% were seen once. The starting material was PBMCs, mostly from graft donor cells, obtained 360 days after TCRalphabeta/CD19-depleted stem cell transplant. This receptor was identified in a boy younger than two who had a stem cell transplant for SCID, so the T cells may come from the graft donor.

The CDR3 sequence is CASSRWGDTEAFF. The CDR3, as DNA: TGTGCCAGCAGCCGCTGGGGGGACACTGAAGCTTTCTTT. V gene TRBV7-9 combines with J gene TRBJ1-1; the D gene is possibly TRBD1 (5 bases). Trimming left V 5 bases short and J 3 bases short, with 10 bases between. Germline values: CDR1 SEHNR, CDR2 FQNEAQ (reference sequence). CDR3 length: 13 residues.